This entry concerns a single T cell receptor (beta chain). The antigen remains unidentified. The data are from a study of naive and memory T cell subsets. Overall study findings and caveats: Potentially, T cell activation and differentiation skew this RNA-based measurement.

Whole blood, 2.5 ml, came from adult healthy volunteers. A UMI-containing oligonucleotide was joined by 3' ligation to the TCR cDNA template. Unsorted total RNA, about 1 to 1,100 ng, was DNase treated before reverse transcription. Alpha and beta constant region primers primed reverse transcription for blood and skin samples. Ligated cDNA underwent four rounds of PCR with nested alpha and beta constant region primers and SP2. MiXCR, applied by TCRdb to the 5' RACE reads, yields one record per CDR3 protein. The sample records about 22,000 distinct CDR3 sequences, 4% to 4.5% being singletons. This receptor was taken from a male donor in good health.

The CDR3, as DNA: TGCAGTGCTAGTCCCAGGGCGATCCACTCCTACGAGCAGTACTTC. Residues: CSASPRAIHSYEQYF. The chain couples TRBV20-1 to TRBJ2-7; a weak D match, TRBD1 (5 bases). Germline V gene sequence: CDR1 DFQATT, CDR2 SNEGSKA (reference sequence). V shed 3 bases and J shed 0 bases, with 15 bases lying between them. This CDR3 contains 15 residues.